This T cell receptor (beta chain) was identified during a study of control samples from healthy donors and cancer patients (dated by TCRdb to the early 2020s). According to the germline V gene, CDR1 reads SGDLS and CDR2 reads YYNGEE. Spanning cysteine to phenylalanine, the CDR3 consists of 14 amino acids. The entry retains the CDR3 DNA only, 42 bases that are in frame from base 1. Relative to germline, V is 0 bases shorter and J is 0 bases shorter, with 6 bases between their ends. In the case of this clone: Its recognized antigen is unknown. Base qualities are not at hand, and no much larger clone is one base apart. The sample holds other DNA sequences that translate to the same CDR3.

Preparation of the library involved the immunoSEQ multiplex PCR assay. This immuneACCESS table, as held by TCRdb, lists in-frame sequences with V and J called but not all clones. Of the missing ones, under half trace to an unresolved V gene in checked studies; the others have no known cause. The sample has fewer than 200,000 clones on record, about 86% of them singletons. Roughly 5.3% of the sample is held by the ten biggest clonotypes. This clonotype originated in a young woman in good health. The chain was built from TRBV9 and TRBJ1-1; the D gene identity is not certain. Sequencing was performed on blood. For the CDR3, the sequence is CASSVGRLNTEAFF. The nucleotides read TGTGCCAGCAGCGTAGGCAGACTGAACACTGAAGCTTTCTTT.